These T cell receptor beta chains were read from a single sample in a study of cytomegalovirus exposure and HLA in healthy donors. Generated by immunoSEQ multiplex PCR, the TCRdb table keeps only in-frame clones and is missing some. This sample yields under 200,000 clones, of which over 65% are seen a single time; 1.5% to 2% belongs to the top ten. Sequenced sample: PBMCs. All receptors derive from a woman aged 25 to 39 in good health and CMV-seronegative. Each CDR3 is given with its conserved first and last residue. The D gene is left open where the match is weak.

V	D	length	J	CDR3
TRBV9	TRBD1	15	TRBJ2-7	CASSVFGTGAHEQYF
TRBV19	TRBD2	14	TRBJ2-7	CASTHLAGGSEQYF
TRBV7-6	TRBD1	15	TRBJ1-4	CASSETGTGPQKLFF
TRBV27	-	13	TRBJ1-2	CASRGGRDGGYTF
TRBV30	TRBD1	13	TRBJ1-5	CAWQGTGNQPQHF
TRBV4-3	TRBD2	15	TRBJ2-1	CASSQVLADYNEQFF
TRBV18	TRBD1	15	TRBJ1-3	CASSPVTGSGNTIYF
TRBV10-3	-	17	TRBJ2-1	CAISESKTDPKVGEQFF
TRBV6-4	TRBD1	16	TRBJ2-2	CASSERTGGNTGELFF
TRBV27	TRBD1	17	TRBJ1-3	CASSSTRTGWAGNTIYF
TRBV5-1	TRBD2	15	TRBJ2-2	CASSFQRGGHGELFF
TRBV9	TRBD1	17	TRBJ2-1	CASSVDAGTGGFHEQFF
TRBV10-3	TRBD1	17	TRBJ2-7	CAISDLTGVNPSGEQYF
TRBV5-1	-	15	TRBJ1-4	CASSTTGATNEKLFF
TRBV6-6	-	16	TRBJ1-5	CASSYSVGQPSGPQHF